The 13 T cell receptor beta chains in this list originate from one sample, sequenced in a study of spatial heterogeneity in lung cancer. Their target antigens are unknown. The time point was: sample taken at primary tumor resection. Points from the study as a whole: Tumor mutation count correlated with how many alpha and beta TCRs expanded intratumorally.

Via MiXCR, TCRdb re-called the 5' RACE reads, giving one row per CDR3 protein. The sample has about 42 distinct CDR3 sequences. The input for sequencing was lung tumor tissue, taken at surgery. Every receptor here comes from a male donor with early-stage non-small cell lung cancer.

A remark on this clonotype: With the library built for alpha chains, this beta chain is off target and its frequency is not meaningful. The chain joins TRBV20-1 to TRBJ2-5; the D call may be TRBD1 or TRBD2 (5 bases each). This CDR3 has 14 residues. The germline CDR1 and CDR2 sequences are DFQATT and SNEGSKA (reference sequence). V was clipped by 0 bases and J by 1 base, with 9 bases between them. The CDR3 region is CSAREGTTQETQYF. The CDR3 coding sequence is TGCAGTGCTAGAGAAGGGACCACCCAAGAGACCCAGTACTTC.

About this clonotype: Little can be read into the size of this beta chain, an off-target read in a library designed for alpha chains. The J gene is TRBJ2-5, the V gene TRBV4-2; 11 nucleotides align to TRBD1. Germline CDR1 reads LGHNA; CDR2 reads YNFKEQ. Unmatched junction bases numbered 12, after V lost 4 bases and J lost 5 bases. The CDR3 runs to 17 residues. As DNA, the CDR3 is TGTGCCAGCAGCCCGGTGACTGGACAGGGGGCGCGGGAGACCCAGTACTTC. It specifies CASSPVTGQGARETQYF.

As for this clonotype: This beta chain turned up in a library designed for alpha chains; as an off-target read, its abundance says little. This sequence joins TRBV5-1 and TRBJ2-7, with 7 bases aligning to TRBD1. CDR1 and CDR2 (germline): SGHRS, YFSETQ. This CDR3 region has 14 residues. V dropped 0 bases and J dropped 6; count of bases not matched to a gene: 6. The CDR3 sequence: CASSLDGQALEQYF. DNA for the CDR3: TGCGCCAGCAGCTTGGATGGACAGGCCCTCGAGCAGTACTTC.

With regard to this clonotype: One junction end disagrees with the germline gene, perhaps due to a read error. This beta chain was picked up by a library intended for alpha chains and is off target, so its count carries little meaning. The chain employs TRBV28 and TRBJ1-3; a weak D match, TRBD1 (5 bases). The CDR3 covers 14 residues. CDR1 MDHEN and CDR2 SYDVKM come from the germline V gene. CDR3 residues: CASSSTGSENTIYF. The CDR3 DNA follows: TGTGCCAGCAGTTCCACAGGCTCTGAAAACACCATATATTTT.

About this clonotype itself: A much larger clonotype is one base distant, so this may be a read error. This beta chain lies outside the target of a library built for alpha chains; its clone size means little. The gene calls are TRBV20-1 and TRBJ2-7, with TRBD2 matching over 11 bases. Germline CDR1 reads DFQATT; CDR2 reads SNEGSKA (reference sequence). The CDR3 spans 15 residues. The CDR3 nucleotides read TGCAGTTCTAGCCCACTAGCGGGAGTCTCCTACGAGCAGTACTTC. Translating gives CSSSPLAGVSYEQYF.

With regard to this clonotype: This beta chain was picked up by a library intended for alpha chains and is off target, so its count carries little meaning. This CDR3 reads CASSRRTSTDTQYF. The CDR3 DNA sequence: TGCGCCAGCAGTCGTAGGACTAGCACAGATACGCAGTATTTT. The chain joins TRBV5-1 to TRBJ2-3; maybe TRBD2 (5 bases). The germline V and J ends were trimmed by 5 bases and 0 bases, with 10 bases remaining between them. The CDR3 sequence is 14 residues long. Germline V gene sequence: CDR1 SGHRS, CDR2 YFSETQ.

In regard to this clonotype: The size of this beta chain means little, since it is a stray read in a library made for alpha chains. The chain is built from TRBV10-3 and TRBJ2-5, with unresolved D. Trimming took off 4 bases at V and 4 bases at J, with 10 bases between the two ends. The CDR3 spans 13 residues. The germline V gene has CDR1 ENHRY and CDR2 SYGVKD. CDR3 residues: CAISGSRRETQYF. CDR3 coding DNA: TGTGCCATCAGTGGATCCCGTAGAGAGACCCAGTACTTC.

Points on this clonotype: This beta chain is off target for a library built for alpha chains, so its abundance means little. This chain connects TRBV19 to TRBJ2-3, with D possibly matching TRBD1 (6 bases). The length of the CDR3 is 13 residues. Germline V gene sequence: CDR1 LNHDA, CDR2 SQIVND (reference sequence). Trimming removed 10 bases from V and 2 bases from J, with 13 bases in between. Here the CDR3 DNA reads TGTGCCACCTCCTGGACAGTCACAGATACGCAGTATTTT. The encoded protein is CATSWTVTDTQYF.

About this clonotype itself: This beta chain is off target for a library built for alpha chains, so its abundance means little. The chain employs TRBV13 and TRBJ2-3; D uncertain. With 2 bases removed from V and 0 bases from J, the gap between germline ends came to 6 bases. The CDR3 runs 14 residues. CDR1 is PRHDT, CDR2 FYEKMQ, per germline (reference sequence). CDR3 DNA: TGTGCCAGCAGCTTAAGTGGCAGCACAGATACGCAGTATTTT. It codes for CASSLSGSTDTQYF.

Turning to this clonotype: Because the library targeted alpha chains, this beta chain is an off-target read whose size means little. This chain uses TRBV14 with TRBJ2-1; a weak D match, TRBD2 (6 bases). Trimming took off 6 bases at V and 1 base at J, with 16 bases between the two ends. CDR3 length equals 16 residues. Germline V gene data show CDR1 as SGHDN and CDR2 as FVKESK. The CDR3 nucleotides read TGTGCCAGCAGGGGAAGCCTAGCGCAATCCTACAATGAGCAGTTCTTC. It encodes CASRGSLAQSYNEQFF.

This clonotype was seen only once. A library prepared for alpha chains yielded this beta chain as an off-target read; its size is of little meaning. This chain links TRBV5-1 with TRBJ2-4; D call uncertain. The CDR3 runs 14 residues. V gave up 2 bases and J gave up 6 bases, with 12 bases separating them. Germline V gives CDR1 SGHRS, CDR2 YFSETQ. CDR3 amino acids: CASSFEQSSNIQYF. For the CDR3, the DNA is TGCGCCAGCAGCTTTGAACAGTCCTCAAACATTCAGTACTTC.

As concerns this clonotype: Its ends do not fully match the called genes, so a read error is possible. This beta chain turned up in a library designed for alpha chains; as an off-target read, its abundance says little. This chain connects TRBV5-1 to TRBJ2-4; D is unclear. CDR3 size: 14 residues. Germline values: CDR1 SGHRS, CDR2 YFSETQ. The CDR3 spells CAGSFEQSSNIQYF. CDR3 bases: TGCGCCGGCAGCTTTGAACAGTCCTCAAACATTCAGTACTTC.

This clonotype is labeled as hyperexpanded. With the library built for alpha chains, this beta chain is off target and its frequency is not meaningful. This chain links TRBV19 with TRBJ2-7; 7 bases align to TRBD1. Germline V gene sequence: CDR1 LNHDA, CDR2 SQIVND (reference sequence). V lost 3 bases and J lost 3; bases outside the gene matches: 5. The CDR3 runs 14 residues. The CDR3 DNA follows: TGTGCCAGTAGTATCTTGGGACAGAGCTACGAGCAGTACTTC. This codes for CASSILGQSYEQYF.